This T cell receptor (beta chain) was sequenced in a study of PD-1 blockade in classical Hodgkin lymphoma. Germline V CDR1 and CDR2: MNHEY, SMNVEV (reference sequence). V dropped 0 bases and J dropped 5 bases, with 11 bases sitting between them. The length of the CDR3 is 14 residues. Patients all relapsed after autologous stem cell transplantation, and there was variation in brentuximab vedotin exposure. Best response was recorded as complete response, partial response or progressive disease. Using immunoSEQ multiplex PCR, the repertoire was profiled, and TCRdb retains in-frame clones only, with some absent. The sample shows about 46,000 clones, around three quarters of them seen only once. Findings and limits, study-wide: CD4+ but not CD8+ TCR diversity rose significantly by C4D1. Any patient who commenced nivolumab under 1 year after ASCT was excluded.

As to this clone: Its target is not known.

The sample consisted of peripheral blood mononuclear cells (PBMCs), taken before the second cycle of nivolumab. This clonotype originated in a human donor with classical Hodgkin lymphoma. This sequence joins TRBV27 and TRBJ2-7; D may be TRBD1 (6 bases). CDR3 nucleotides: TGTGCCAGCAGTTTATCACCAGGGGTCCACGAGCAGTACTTC. It specifies CASSLSPGVHEQYF.